These T cell receptor beta chains were read from a single sample in a study of CD8+CD57+ T cells in acquired aplastic anemia. MiXCR, run by TCRdb on the reads, gives a single entry per CDR3 protein. Of fewer than 45,000 distinct CDR3 sequences detected, roughly three quarters appear once; the ten largest clones hold over 20%. Specimen: sorted CD4+, CD8+, or CD8+CD57+ T cells (not recorded which) from PBMCs. These receptors all come from a human donor in good health, serving as a control. The CDR3 runs from the conserved cysteine through the conserved F or W. The order of the fields is J gene, clone size, V gene, D gene, CDR3 DNA, CDR3 protein. A D gene is named only where the DNA matches it firmly. The size entry is marked missing in some rows and otherwise reads once, few, many or a size class.

j_call: TRBJ2-1; clone_size: -; v_call: TRBV25-1; d_call: TRBD2; cdr3_nt: TGTGCCAGCAGACTAGCGGGAGGGTACAATGAGCAGTTCTTC; cdr3_aa: CASRLAGGYNEQFF
j_call: TRBJ1-1; clone_size: -; v_call: TRBV10-3; d_call: -; cdr3_nt: TGTGCCACGTCAGGGATAATGAACACTGAAGCTTTCTTT; cdr3_aa: CATSGIMNTEAFF
j_call: TRBJ1-5; clone_size: few; v_call: TRBV25-1; d_call: -; cdr3_nt: TGTGCCAGCAGTGAATCGGGGAATAGCAATCAGCCCCAGCATTTT; cdr3_aa: CASSESGNSNQPQHF
j_call: TRBJ2-2; clone_size: -; v_call: TRBV7-9; d_call: -; cdr3_nt: TGTGCCAGCAGCTTAGCTCGGGACACCGGGGAGCTGTTTTTT; cdr3_aa: CASSLARDTGELFF
j_call: TRBJ2-6; clone_size: -; v_call: TRBV19; d_call: -; cdr3_nt: TGTGCCAGTAGTCCCCGGGACTCGGGGAAAAGGCTTGGGGCCAACGTCCTGACTTTC; cdr3_aa: CASSPRDSGKRLGANVLTF
j_call: TRBJ1-2; clone_size: -; v_call: TRBV20-1; d_call: TRBD1; cdr3_nt: TGCAGTGCTAGAGACCAGGGGGCTGACTATGGCTACACCTTC; cdr3_aa: CSARDQGADYGYTF
j_call: TRBJ2-5; clone_size: -; v_call: TRBV25-1; d_call: TRBD1; cdr3_nt: TGTGCCACCCTGGACAGGGGGCGAGGAGAGACCCAGTACTTC; cdr3_aa: CATLDRGRGETQYF
j_call: TRBJ1-2; clone_size: -; v_call: TRBV13; d_call: TRBD1; cdr3_nt: TGTGCCAGCAGCTTGCGGACAGGGTCCTATGGCTACACCTTC; cdr3_aa: CASSLRTGSYGYTF
j_call: TRBJ2-5; clone_size: few; v_call: TRBV29-1; d_call: -; cdr3_nt: TGCAGCGTTGTGGAAGGCGTGGGAGGATCGATGGAGTACTTC; cdr3_aa: CSVVEGVGGSMEYF
j_call: TRBJ2-5; clone_size: -; v_call: TRBV11-1; d_call: -; cdr3_nt: TGTGCCAGCAGCTCTCAGAGGACAGCACTAAACCAGGAGACCCAGTACTTC; cdr3_aa: CASSSQRTALNQETQYF